This T cell receptor (beta chain) was recorded in a study of shared clonotypes between healthy human individuals (dated by TCRdb to the early 2020s). With respect to the entire study: The cohort comprised a couple of women and a few men aged 18 to 49 years. For each donor, three plates each were used for CD4 naive and CD4 memory, two plates were used for CD8 naive, and one plate was used for CD8 memory. The study deeply sequenced blood TCR repertoires of about 5 healthy adults to estimate repertoire size and the extent of clonotype sharing between individuals. Different laboratories and diverse techniques were used to prepare libraries and sequence TCR repertoires, to increase sequencing depth and limit assay-specific biases. Per donor, leukapheresis produced somewhere between about 0.85 and 8.9 billion PBMCs.

Healthy HIV-negative adults with no recently reported acute infections or vaccinations were included as donors. Every donor was a Caucasian adult living in Nashville, Tennessee, USA. CD4+ T cells were enriched through magnetic negative selection, after which naive cells were positively selected on CD45RA and the remaining negative fraction served as the memory subset. Blood was obtained by leukapheresis, after which PBMCs were separated by Ficoll-Histopaque density gradient centrifugation and cryopreserved in liquid nitrogen vapor phase. Purity and quantity of every magnetically sorted T cell population were checked by analytical flow cytometry. From each sorted fraction, genomic DNA was isolated and quantified by UV absorbance on a Nanodrop 2000c. As concerns this clone: Its antigen is not yet known. No base qualities exist here, and no much larger clone lies one base off it.

TCR CDR3 regions were amplified from genomic DNA by multiplex PCR using the deep immunoSEQ assay. Extracted genomic DNA from each cell subset was distributed evenly across all wells of several immunoSEQ 96-well plates, and each plate was treated as a replicate. Each replicate PCR for sorted subsets received about 180 ng genomic DNA, equal to 28,000 or so T cell genomes. Purified libraries were measured with a Qubit 3.0 fluorometer, size-checked on a Bioanalyzer 2100, and measured again with the KAPA Library Quantification kit. Every immunoSEQ 96-well plate was sequenced on a dedicated single-read 150-cycle Illumina NextSeq 550 flow cell. The authors' pipeline ran thus. The immunoSEQ output contained only junctional sequences without quality scores, so filtering could not match that applied to full-length reads. Sequences were annotated with PyIR, a Python wrapper for IgBLAST v1.9, and V/J genes and CDR3 were assigned using IMGT germline references. Reads were removed for weak V/J assignments (E-value above 1e-6), missing CDR3, stop codons, out-of-frame junctions, or ambiguous translated residues. V3J clonotypes were defined by identical inferred V gene, J gene, and CDR3 amino acid sequence. To compute the percentage overlap between repertoires, the number of shared unique clonotypes was divided by the size of the smaller repertoire. Repertoire richness was assessed with RTK rarefaction, the Chao1 estimator, and Recon v2.1 estimates of unobserved clonotypes. Generation probabilities were computed with OLGA for all TCRbeta clonotypes obtained by the gDNA method from several donors. TCRdb retrieved this table from immuneACCESS and kept in-frame rearrangements only. Not all clones are present; in checked studies, unresolved V genes account for under half, and no reason is known for the remainder. V and J calls and clone size are copied from that table; D and trimming were computed from the DNA. The table for this sample lists about 1.1 million clones; roughly 74% of them were counted only once. Clones ranked in the top ten supply 0.5% to 0.65% of the sample.

The paper's findings and limits, for the study overall: Sampling was restricted to blood, and TCR repertoires in tissue are likely to differ from TCR repertoires in blood. Pairwise subsampling led to the expectation that sequencing depth would affect the degree of clonotype sharing among donors. Naive subsets generally had larger estimated clonotype richness than memory subsets did. Rarefaction of sorted-subset datasets indicated incomplete sequencing despite the large sequencing depth. When several donors were compared, the shared fraction of clonotypes was about 5.2% for naive CD4, approximately 3.5% for naive CD8, 2.3% for memory CD4, and under 0.5% for memory CD8. Because the study included only a small number of donors, the genetic and exposure-history diversity represented was limited. Clonotypes shared by all four sorted-subset donors showed higher generation probabilities than non-shared clonotypes.

The receptor's source is a man aged 18-30 years in good health. Some clones in this sample may be carry-over from other donors' samples. Input material: memory CD4+ T cells from PBMCs. The sample's cell subset or site label, in plain terms: CD45RA-negative fraction.

The CDR3 protein is CASSLVYSREQFF. The nucleotides are TGTGCCAGCAGCTTAGTATACAGCCGTGAGCAGTTCTTC. The chain is assembled from TRBV7-9 and TRBJ2-1; the D gene assignment is ambiguous. Relative to germline, V is 1 base shorter and J is 9 bases shorter, with 10 bases between their ends. For CDR1 and CDR2, the germline V gene (reference sequence) lists SEHNR and FQNEAQ. The cysteine opens and the phenylalanine closes a CDR3 of 13 amino acids. The read is trimmed to its CDR3 DNA, 39 bases read in frame from base 1.